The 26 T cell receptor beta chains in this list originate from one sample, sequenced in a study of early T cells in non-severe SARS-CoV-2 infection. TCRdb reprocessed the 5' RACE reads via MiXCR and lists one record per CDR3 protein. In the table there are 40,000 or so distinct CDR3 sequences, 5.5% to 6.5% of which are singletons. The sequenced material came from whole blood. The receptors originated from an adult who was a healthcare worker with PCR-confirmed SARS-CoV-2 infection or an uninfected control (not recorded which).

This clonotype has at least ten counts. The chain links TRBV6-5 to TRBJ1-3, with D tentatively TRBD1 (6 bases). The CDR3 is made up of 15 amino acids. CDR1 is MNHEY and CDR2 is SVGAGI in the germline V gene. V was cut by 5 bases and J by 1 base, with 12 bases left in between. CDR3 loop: CASSKDRPSGNTIYF. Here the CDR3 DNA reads TGTGCCAGCAGTAAAGACAGGCCATCTGGAAACACCATATATTTT.

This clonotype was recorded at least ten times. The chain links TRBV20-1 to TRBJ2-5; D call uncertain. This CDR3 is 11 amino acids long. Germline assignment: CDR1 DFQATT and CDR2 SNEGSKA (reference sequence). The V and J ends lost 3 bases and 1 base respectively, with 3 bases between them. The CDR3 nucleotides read TGCAGTGCTAGCGGCCAAGAGACCCAGTACTTC. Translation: CSASGQETQYF.

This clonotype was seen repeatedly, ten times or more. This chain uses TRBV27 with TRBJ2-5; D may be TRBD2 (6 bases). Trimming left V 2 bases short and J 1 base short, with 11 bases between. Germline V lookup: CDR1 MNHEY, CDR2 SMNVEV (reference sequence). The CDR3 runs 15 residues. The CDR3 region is CASSLTHGGQETQYF. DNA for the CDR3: TGTGCCAGCAGTTTAACCCACGGGGGCCAAGAGACCCAGTACTTC.

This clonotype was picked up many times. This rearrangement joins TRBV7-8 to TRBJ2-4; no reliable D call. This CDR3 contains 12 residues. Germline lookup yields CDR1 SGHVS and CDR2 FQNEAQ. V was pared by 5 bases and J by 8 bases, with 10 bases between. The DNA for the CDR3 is TGTGCCAGCAGCGACGGAACGGACATTCAGTACTTC. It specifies CASSDGTDIQYF.

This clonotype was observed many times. CDR3: CAISELMGQGNYGYTF. The DNA for the CDR3 is TGTGCCATCAGTGAGTTAATGGGACAGGGAAACTATGGCTACACCTTC. V and J are TRBV10-3 and TRBJ1-2, with TRBD1 identical over 9 bases. Germline assignment: CDR1 ENHRY and CDR2 SYGVKD. The CDR3 consists of 16 residues. J was trimmed by 2 bases and V by 1 base; bases with no gene match: 5.

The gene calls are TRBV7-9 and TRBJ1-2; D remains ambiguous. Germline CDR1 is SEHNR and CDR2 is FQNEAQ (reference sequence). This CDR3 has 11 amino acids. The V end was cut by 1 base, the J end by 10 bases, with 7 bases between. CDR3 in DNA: TGTGCCAGCAGCTTAGTGCCCCCCTACACCTTC. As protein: CASSLVPPYTF.

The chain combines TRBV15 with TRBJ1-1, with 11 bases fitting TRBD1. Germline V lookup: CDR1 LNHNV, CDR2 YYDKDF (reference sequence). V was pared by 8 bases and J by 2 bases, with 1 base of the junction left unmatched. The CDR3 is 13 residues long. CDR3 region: CATGTGGNTEAFF. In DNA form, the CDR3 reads TGTGCCACCGGGACAGGGGGAAACACTGAAGCTTTCTTT.

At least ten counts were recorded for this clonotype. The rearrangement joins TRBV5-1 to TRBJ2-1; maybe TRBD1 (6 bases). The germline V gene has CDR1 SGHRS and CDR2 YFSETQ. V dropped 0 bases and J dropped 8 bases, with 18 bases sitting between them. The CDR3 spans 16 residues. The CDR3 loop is CASSLEPGQHGDEQFF. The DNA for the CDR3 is TGCGCCAGCAGCTTGGAACCTGGACAGCATGGGGATGAGCAGTTCTTC.

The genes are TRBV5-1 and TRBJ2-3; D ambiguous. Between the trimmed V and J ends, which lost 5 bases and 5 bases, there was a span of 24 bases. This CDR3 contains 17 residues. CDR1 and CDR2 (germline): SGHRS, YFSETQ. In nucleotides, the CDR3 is TGCGCCAGCAGGAACCTCGCCCGGGCAGGAGAGATAGATACGCAGTATTTT. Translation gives CASRNLARAGEIDTQYF.

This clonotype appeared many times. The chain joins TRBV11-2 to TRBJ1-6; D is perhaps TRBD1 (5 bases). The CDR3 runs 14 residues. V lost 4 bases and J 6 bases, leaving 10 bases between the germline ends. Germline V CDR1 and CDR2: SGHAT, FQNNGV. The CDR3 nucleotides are TGTGCCAGCAGCTCGGGCAGGGTTAATTCACCCCTCCACTTT. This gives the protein CASSSGRVNSPLHF.

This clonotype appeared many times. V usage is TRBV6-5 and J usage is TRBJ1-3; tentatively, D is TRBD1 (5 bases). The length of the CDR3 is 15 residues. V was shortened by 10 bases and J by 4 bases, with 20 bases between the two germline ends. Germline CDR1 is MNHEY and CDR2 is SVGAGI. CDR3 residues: CATSPSPGTGNTIYF. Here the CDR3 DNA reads TGTGCCACCTCCCCATCGCCAGGGACCGGAAACACCATATATTTT.

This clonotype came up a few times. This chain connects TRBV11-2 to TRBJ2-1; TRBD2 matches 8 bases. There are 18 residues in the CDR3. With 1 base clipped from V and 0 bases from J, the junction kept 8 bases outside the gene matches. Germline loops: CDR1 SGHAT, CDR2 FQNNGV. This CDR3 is CASSLGSGALSSYNEQFF. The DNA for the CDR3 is TGTGCCAGCAGCTTAGGTAGCGGGGCCTTGAGCTCCTACAATGAGCAGTTCTTC.

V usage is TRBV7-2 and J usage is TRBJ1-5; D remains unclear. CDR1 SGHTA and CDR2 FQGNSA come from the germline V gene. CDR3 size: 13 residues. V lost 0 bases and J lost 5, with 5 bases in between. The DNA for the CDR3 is TGTGCCAGCAGCTTAGCGAACTATCAGCCCCAGCATTTT. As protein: CASSLANYQPQHF.

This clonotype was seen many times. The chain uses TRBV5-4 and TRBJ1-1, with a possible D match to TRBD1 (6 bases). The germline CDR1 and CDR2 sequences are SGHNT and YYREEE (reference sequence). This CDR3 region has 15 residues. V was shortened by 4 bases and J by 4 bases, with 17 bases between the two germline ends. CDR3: CASSPGAGIVTEAFF. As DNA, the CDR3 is TGTGCCAGCAGCCCAGGGGCAGGGATTGTCACTGAAGCTTTCTTT.

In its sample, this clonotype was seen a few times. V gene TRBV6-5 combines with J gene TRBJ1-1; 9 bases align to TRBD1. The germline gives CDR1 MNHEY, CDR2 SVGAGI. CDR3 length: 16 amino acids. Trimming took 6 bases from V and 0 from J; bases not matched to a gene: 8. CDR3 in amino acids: CASREDRGILNTEAFF. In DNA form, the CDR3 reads TGTGCCAGCAGGGAGGACAGGGGAATATTGAACACTGAAGCTTTCTTT.

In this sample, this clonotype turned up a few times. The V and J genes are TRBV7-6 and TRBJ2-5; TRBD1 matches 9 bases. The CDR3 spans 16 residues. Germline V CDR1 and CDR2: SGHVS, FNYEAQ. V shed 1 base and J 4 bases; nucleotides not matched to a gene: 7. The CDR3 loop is CASSLVDRGIGETQYF. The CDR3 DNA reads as TGTGCCAGCAGCTTAGTGGACAGGGGAATTGGAGAGACCCAGTACTTC.

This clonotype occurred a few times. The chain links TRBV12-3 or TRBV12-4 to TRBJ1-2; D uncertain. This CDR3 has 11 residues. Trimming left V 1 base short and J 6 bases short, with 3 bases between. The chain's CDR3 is CASSLGHGYTF. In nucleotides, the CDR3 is TGTGCCAGCAGTTTAGGGCATGGCTACACCTTC.

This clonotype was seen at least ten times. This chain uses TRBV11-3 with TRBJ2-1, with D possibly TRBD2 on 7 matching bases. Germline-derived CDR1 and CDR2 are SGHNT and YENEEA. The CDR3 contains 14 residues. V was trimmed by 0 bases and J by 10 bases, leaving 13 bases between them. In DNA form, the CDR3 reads TGTGCCAGCAGCTTAGACGGGGGGCTGGGCGAGCAGTTCTTC. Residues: CASSLDGGLGEQFF.

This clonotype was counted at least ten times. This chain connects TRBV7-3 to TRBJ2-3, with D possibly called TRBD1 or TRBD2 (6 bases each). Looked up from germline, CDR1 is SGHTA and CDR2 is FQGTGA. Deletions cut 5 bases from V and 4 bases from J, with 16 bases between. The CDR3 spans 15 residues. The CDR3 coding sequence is TGTGCCAGCAGCCCCGGGGGCGGGCTCGCAGATACGCAGTATTTT. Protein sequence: CASSPGGGLADTQYF.

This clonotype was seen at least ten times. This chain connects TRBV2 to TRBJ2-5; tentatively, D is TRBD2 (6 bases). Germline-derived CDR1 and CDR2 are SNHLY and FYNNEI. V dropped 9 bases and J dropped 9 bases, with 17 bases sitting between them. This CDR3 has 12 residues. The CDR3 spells CASHGAGLAQYF. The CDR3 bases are TGTGCCAGTCACGGGGCGGGATTGGCCCAGTACTTC.

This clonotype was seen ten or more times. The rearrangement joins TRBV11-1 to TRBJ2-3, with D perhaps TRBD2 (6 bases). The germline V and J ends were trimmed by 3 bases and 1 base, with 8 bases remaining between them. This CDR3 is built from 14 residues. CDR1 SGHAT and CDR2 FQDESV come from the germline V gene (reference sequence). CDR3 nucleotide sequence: TGTGCCAGCAGCTTCGGGGGAGGCACAGATACGCAGTATTTT. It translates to CASSFGGGTDTQYF.

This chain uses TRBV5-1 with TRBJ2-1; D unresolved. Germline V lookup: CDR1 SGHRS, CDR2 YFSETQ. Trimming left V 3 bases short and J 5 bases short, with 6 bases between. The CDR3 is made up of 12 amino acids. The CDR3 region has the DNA TGCGCCAGCAGCTCGCTACACAATGAGCAGTTCTTC. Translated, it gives CASSSLHNEQFF.

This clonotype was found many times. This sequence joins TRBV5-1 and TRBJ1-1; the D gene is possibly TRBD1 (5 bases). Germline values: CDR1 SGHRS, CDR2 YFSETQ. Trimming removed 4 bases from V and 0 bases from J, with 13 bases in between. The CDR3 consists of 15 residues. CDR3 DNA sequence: TGCGCCAGCAGCACGGAGACGGACATGAACACTGAAGCTTTCTTT. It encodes CASSTETDMNTEAFF.

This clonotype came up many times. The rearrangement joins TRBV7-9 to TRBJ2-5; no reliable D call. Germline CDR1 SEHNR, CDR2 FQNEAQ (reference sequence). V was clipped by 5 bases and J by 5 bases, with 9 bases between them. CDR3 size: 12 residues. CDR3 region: CASSPQVETQYF. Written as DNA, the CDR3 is TGTGCCAGCAGCCCGCAGGTGGAGACCCAGTACTTC.

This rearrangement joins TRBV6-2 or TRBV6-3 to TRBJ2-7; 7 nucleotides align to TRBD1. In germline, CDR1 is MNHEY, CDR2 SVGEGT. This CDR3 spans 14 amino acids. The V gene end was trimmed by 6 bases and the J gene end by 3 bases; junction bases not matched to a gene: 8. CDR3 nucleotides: TGTGCCAGCAGCCGGGACAGTTTGGGCTACGAGCAGTACTTC. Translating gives CASSRDSLGYEQYF.

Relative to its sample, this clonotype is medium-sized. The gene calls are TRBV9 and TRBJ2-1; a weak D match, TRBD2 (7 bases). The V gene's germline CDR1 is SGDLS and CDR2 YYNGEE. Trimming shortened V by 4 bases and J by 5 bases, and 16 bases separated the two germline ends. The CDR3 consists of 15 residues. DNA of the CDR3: TGTGCCAGCAGCCCGGGGGGCCCCTTAGACAATGAGCAGTTCTTC. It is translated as CASSPGGPLDNEQFF.